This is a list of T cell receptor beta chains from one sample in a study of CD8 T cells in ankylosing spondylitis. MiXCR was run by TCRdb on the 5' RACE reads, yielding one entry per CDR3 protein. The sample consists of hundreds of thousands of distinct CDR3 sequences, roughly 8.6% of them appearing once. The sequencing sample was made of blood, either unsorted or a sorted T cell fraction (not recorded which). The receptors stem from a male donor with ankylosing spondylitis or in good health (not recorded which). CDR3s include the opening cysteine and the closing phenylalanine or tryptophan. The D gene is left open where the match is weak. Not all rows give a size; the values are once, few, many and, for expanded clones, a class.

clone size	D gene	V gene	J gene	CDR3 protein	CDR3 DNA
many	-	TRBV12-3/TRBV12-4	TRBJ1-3	CASSSSGTGNTIYF	TGTGCCAGCAGTAGTTCGGGGACTGGAAACACCATATATTTT
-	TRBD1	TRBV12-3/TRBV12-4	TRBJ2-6	CASKPWTGPSGANVLTF	TGTGCCAGCAAGCCCTGGACAGGCCCCTCTGGGGCCAACGTCCTGACTTTC
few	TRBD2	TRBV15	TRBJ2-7	CATSRVSGLAGEEQYF	TGTGCCACCAGCAGAGTATCTGGACTAGCGGGAGAGGAGCAGTACTTC
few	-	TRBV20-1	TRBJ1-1	CSARGQAEAFF	TGCAGTGCCCGGGGGCAGGCTGAAGCTTTCTTT
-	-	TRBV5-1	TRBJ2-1	CASTEQGGLDNEQFF	TGCGCCAGCACCGAGCAGGGGGGGCTCGACAATGAGCAGTTCTTC
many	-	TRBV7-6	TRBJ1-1	CASSAGWNTEAFF	TGTGCCAGCAGCGCAGGATGGAACACTGAAGCTTTCTTT
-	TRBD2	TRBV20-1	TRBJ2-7	CSGGGHDYEQYF	TGCAGCGGGGGGGGGCATGACTACGAGCAGTACTTC
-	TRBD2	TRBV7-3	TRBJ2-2	CASSLGLAGDGGGELFF	TGTGCCAGCAGCTTAGGGCTAGCGGGAGACGGAGGCGGGGAGCTGTTTTTT
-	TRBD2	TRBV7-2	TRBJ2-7	CASSLELLAGLNEQYF	TGTGCCAGCAGCTTAGAGCTGCTAGCGGGACTCAACGAGCAGTACTTC
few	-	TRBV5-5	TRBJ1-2	CASSRSDSRYGYTF	TGTGCCAGCAGCCGGTCGGACAGTCGCTATGGCTACACCTTC
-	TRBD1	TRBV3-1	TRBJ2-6	CATTLTGVGANVLTF	TGTGCCACCACCCTGACAGGGGTAGGGGCCAACGTCCTGACTTTC
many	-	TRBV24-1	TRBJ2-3	CATSGRQISTDTQYF	TGTGCCACCAGTGGGAGACAGATTAGCACAGATACGCAGTATTTT
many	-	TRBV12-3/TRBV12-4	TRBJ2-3	CASGTGGGTDTQYF	TGTGCCAGCGGGACCGGCGGGGGCACAGATACGCAGTATTTT
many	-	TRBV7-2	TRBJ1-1	CASSTREWGPNTEAFF	TGTGCCAGCAGCACCCGGGAGTGGGGGCCCAACACTGAAGCTTTCTTT
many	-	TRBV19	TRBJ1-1	CASSIYTEAFF	TGTGCCAGTAGTATCTACACTGAAGCTTTCTTT
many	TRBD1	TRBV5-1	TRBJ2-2	CASSLGQGTGELFF	TGCGCCAGCAGCTTAGGACAGGGTACCGGGGAGCTGTTTTTT
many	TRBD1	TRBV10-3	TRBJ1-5	CAIRGGQGIDQPQHF	TGTGCCATCAGAGGGGGACAGGGGATTGATCAGCCCCAGCATTTT
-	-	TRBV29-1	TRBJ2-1	CSVVVRKNINEQFF	TGCAGCGTTGTGGTTAGAAAAAATATCAATGAGCAGTTCTTC
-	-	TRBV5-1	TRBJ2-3	CASKAWGLVTDTQYF	TGCGCCAGCAAAGCTTGGGGTTTGGTGACAGATACGCAGTATTTT